The sample holds one count of the clone carrying this TCR beta chain. The data originate from a study of blood T cell repertoires in COVID-19. Study at large: Acute-phase and convalescent COVID-19 samples originated in the United States, Italy and Spain. The cDNA or gDNA used as material had been derived from T cells, B-cell-depleted T cells, or PBMCs.

From germline, CDR1 is LGHDT and CDR2 YNNKEL (reference sequence). V shed 6 bases, J shed 3 bases, and the junction held 4 bases outside the gene matches. The CDR3 extends over 13 amino acids. Authors' data handling: Scientists estimated how many nucleated cells there were by amplifying reference gene primers. Assay used: immunoSEQ multiplex PCR; TCRdb lists only in-frame clones, some missing. That table gives V, J and clone size, and the DNA gave D and trimming. The sample contains 50,000 to 65,000 clones, around 88% of which appear only once. Material: peripheral blood. The receptor's source is a man aged 55 to 70 with acute or convalescent COVID-19. The chain recombines TRBV3-1 (or the pseudogene TRBV3-2) with TRBJ2-5; 7 nucleotides agree with TRBD2. The CDR3 DNA sequence: TGTGCCAGCAGTCAGGGAGGGAAAGAGACCCAGTACTTC. It specifies CASSQGGKETQYF.